Below are 7 T cell receptor beta chains sequenced from a single sample in a study of blood T cell repertoires in COVID-19. Sequenced by immunoSEQ multiplex PCR; TCRdb stores in-frame clones only, minus some. The data show fewer than 250,000 clones, less than 90% seen once. The specimen sequenced was peripheral blood. The receptors stem from a man in his 70s with acute or convalescent COVID-19.

This clone has just a few counts. Other DNA sequences in the same sample also yield this CDR3. The chain recombines TRBV9 with TRBJ1-6; a weak D match, TRBD1 (5 bases). Deletions cut 0 bases from V and 1 base from J, with 8 bases between. Germline values: CDR1 SGDLS, CDR2 YYNGEE. The CDR3 covers 16 residues. The CDR3 region has the DNA TGTGCCAGCAGCGTAGGTCAGGGATCCTATAATTCACCCCTCCACTTT. The encoded protein is CASSVGQGSYNSPLHF.

CDR3 sequence: CASSYGGAANEKLFF. The CDR3 DNA follows: TGTGCCAGCAGTTACGGGGGGGCGGCTAATGAAAAACTGTTTTTT. This chain connects TRBV6-5 to TRBJ1-4; D is possibly TRBD1 (6 bases). The germline V and J ends were trimmed by 2 bases and 3 bases, with 10 bases remaining between them. This CDR3 has 15 amino acids. Looked up from germline, CDR1 is MNHEY and CDR2 is SVGAGI.

A word on this clone: Other DNA sequences from this sample encode an identical CDR3 as well. This chain joins TRBV5-1 and TRBJ2-7; TRBD2 agrees at 14 bases. Losses at the gene ends were 5 bases for V and 7 bases for J; bases not matched to a gene: 5. Germline V gene sequence: CDR1 SGHRS, CDR2 YFSETQ. The CDR3 contains 14 residues. In DNA, the CDR3 is TGCGCCAGCAGTCCGGGACTAGCGGGAGTGGAGCAGTACTTC. This codes for CASSPGLAGVEQYF.

The rearrangement links TRBV21-1 to TRBJ1-4; TRBD1, the table's D call, lacks a check against the DNA. TRBV21-1 is termed a pseudogene. The CDR3 covers 15 residues. Here the CDR3 DNA reads TGTGCCAGCAGCAGAACAGGGGCGTGGAGTGAAAAACTGTTTTTT. Its translation is CASSRTGAWSEKLFF.

This chain uses TRBV27 with TRBJ1-4, with D tentatively TRBD1 (5 bases). Trimming pared 5 bases from V and 7 bases from J, leaving 11 bases between. The CDR3 consists of 13 residues. Germline V gene sequence: CDR1 MNHEY, CDR2 SMNVEV (reference sequence). CDR3 nucleotide sequence: TGTGCCAGCAGTAGCAGGGAGGGTGAAAAACTGTTTTTT. This translates into CASSSREGEKLFF. Full variable domain (remainder filled in from reference TRBV27 and TRBJ1-4): EAQVTQNPRYLITVTGKKLTVTCSQNMNHEYMSWYRQDPGLGLRQIYYSMNVEVTDKGDVPEGYKVSRKEKRNFPLILESPSPNQTSLYFCASSSREGEKLFFGSGTQLSVL.

The chain has TRBV18 and TRBJ2-2; 13 positions match TRBD2. The CDR3 has 17 residues. The V segment lost 6 bases and the J segment 2 bases; nucleotides outside the gene matches: 6. The germline CDR1 and CDR2 sequences are KGHSH and LQKENI. CDR3 sequence: CASSPGTSGTNTGELFF. DNA for the CDR3: TGTGCCAGCTCGCCCGGGACTAGCGGGACTAACACCGGGGAGCTGTTTTTT.

V usage is TRBV2 and J usage is TRBJ1-2; maybe TRBD1 (6 bases). The germline CDR1 and CDR2 sequences are SNHLY and FYNNEI. V was pared by 2 bases and J by 5 bases, with 9 bases between. The CDR3 runs to 13 residues. The CDR3 sequence is CASSERGAYGYTF. The CDR3, as DNA: TGTGCCAGCAGTGAACGGGGGGCTTATGGCTACACCTTC.